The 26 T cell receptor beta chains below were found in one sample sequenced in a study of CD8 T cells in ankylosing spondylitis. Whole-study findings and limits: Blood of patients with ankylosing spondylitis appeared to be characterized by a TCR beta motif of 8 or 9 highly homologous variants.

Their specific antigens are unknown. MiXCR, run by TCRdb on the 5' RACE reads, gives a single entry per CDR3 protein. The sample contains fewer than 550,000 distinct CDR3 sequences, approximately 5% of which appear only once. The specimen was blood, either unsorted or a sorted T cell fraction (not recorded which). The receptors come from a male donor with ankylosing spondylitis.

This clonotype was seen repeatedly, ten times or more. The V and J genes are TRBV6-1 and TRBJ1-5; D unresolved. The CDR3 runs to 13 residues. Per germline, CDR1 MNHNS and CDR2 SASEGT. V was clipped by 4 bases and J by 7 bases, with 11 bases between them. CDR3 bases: TGTGCCAGCAGTGGGGTTTGGCGGCAGCCCCAGCATTTT. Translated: CASSGVWRQPQHF.

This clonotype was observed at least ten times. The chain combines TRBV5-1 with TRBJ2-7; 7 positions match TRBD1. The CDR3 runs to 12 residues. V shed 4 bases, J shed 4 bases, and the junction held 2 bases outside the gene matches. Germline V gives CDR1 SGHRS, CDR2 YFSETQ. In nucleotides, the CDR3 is TGCGCCAGCAGCAAGGACAGGTACGAGCAGTACTTC. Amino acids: CASSKDRYEQYF.

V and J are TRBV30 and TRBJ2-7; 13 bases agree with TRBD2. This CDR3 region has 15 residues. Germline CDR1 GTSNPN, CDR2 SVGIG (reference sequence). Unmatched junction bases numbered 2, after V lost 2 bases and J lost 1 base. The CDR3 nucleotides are TGTGCCTGGAGTACGGGACTAGCGGGATCCTACGAGCAGTACTTC. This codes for CAWSTGLAGSYEQYF.

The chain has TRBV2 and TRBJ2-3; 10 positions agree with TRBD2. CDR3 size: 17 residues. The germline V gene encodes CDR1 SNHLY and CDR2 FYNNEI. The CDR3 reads CTFSLEELAGNSDTQYF. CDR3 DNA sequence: TGTACCTTCAGTTTAGAGGAACTAGCGGGAAACTCAGATACGCAGTATTTT.

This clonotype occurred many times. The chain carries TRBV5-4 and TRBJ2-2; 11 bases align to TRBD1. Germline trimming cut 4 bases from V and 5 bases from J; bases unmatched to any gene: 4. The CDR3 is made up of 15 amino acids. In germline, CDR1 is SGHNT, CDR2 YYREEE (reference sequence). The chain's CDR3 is CASSLDRGRTGELFF. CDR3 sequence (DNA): TGTGCCAGCAGCCTGGACAGGGGGCGAACCGGGGAGCTGTTTTTT.

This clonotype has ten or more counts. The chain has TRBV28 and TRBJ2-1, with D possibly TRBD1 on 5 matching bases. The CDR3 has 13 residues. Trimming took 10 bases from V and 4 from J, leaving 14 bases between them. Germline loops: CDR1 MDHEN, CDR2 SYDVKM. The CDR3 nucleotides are TGTGCCACGCGACAGAGCCTATACAATGAGCAGTTCTTC. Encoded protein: CATRQSLYNEQFF.

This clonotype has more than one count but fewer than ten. The CDR3 bases are TGTGCCAGCAGTTACTTTGGCACGGACTACGAGCAGTACTTC. The encoded protein is CASSYFGTDYEQYF. The chain couples TRBV6-2 or TRBV6-3 to TRBJ2-7; unclear D gene. In germline, CDR1 is MNHEY, CDR2 SVGEGT. There are 14 residues in the CDR3. V lost 1 base and J 3 bases, leaving 10 bases between the germline ends.

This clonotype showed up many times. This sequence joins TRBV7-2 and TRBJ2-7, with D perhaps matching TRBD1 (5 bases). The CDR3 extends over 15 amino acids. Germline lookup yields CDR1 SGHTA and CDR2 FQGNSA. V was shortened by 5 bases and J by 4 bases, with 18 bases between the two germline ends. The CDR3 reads CASSSFQGTGYEQYF. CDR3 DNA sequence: TGTGCCAGCAGCAGCTTCCAGGGTACTGGGTACGAGCAGTACTTC.

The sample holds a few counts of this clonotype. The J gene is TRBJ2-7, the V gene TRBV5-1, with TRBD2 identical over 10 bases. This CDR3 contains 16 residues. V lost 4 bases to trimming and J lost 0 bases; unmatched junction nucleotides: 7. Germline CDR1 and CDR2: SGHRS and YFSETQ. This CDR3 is CASSVLAGASSYEQYF. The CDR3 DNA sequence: TGCGCCAGCAGCGTGCTAGCGGGGGCAAGCTCCTACGAGCAGTACTTC. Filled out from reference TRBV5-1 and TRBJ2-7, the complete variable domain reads KAGVTQTPRYLIKTRGQQVTLSCSPISGHRSVSWYQQTPGQGLQFLFEYFSETQRNKGNFPGRFSGRQFSNSRSEMNVSTLELGDSALYLCASSVLAGASSYEQYFGPGTRLTVT.

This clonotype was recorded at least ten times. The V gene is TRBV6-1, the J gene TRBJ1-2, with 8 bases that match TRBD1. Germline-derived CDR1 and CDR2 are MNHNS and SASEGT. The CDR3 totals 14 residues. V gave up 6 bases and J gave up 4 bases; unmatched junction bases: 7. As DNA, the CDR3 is TGTGCCAGCAGCGCCGCCGGGACAGGCTATGGCTACACCTTC. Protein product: CASSAAGTGYGYTF.

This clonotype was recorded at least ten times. The CDR3 loop reads CSVARGLSSYNEQFF. Here the CDR3 DNA reads TGCAGCGTCGCACGGGGACTTAGCTCCTACAATGAGCAGTTCTTC. The V and J genes are TRBV29-1 and TRBJ2-1; weak D call: TRBD2 (6 bases). The CDR3 extends over 15 amino acids. Germline CDR1 SQVTM, CDR2 ANQGSEA. The V end lost 6 bases, the J end lost 0 bases, and 15 bases lay between the germline ends.

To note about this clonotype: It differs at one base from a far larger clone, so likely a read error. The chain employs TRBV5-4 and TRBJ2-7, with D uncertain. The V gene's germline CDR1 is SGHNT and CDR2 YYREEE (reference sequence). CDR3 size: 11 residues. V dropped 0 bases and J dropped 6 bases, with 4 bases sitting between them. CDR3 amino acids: CASSLATEQYF. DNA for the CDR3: TGTGCCAGCAGCTTGGCGACCGAGCAGTACTTC.

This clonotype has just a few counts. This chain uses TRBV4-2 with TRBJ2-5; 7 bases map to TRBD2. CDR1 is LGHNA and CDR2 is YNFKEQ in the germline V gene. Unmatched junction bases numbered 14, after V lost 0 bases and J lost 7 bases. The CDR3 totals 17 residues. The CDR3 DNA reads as TGTGCCAGCAGCCAAGACGGCGTCCTAGCGGCCCATGTGACCCAGTACTTC. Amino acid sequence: CASSQDGVLAAHVTQYF.

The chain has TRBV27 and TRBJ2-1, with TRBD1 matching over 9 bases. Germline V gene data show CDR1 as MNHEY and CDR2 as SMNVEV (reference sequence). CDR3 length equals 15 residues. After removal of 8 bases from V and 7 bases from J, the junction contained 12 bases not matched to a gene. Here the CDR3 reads CASGVQGQGWNEQFF. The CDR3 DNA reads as TGTGCCAGCGGGGTCCAGGGACAGGGATGGAATGAGCAGTTCTTC.

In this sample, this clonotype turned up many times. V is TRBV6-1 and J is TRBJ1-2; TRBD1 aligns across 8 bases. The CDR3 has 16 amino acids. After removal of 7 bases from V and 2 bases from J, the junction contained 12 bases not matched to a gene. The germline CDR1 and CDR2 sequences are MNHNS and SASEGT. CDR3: CASKPGQVVSNYGYTF. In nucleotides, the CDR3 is TGTGCCAGCAAGCCGGGACAGGTTGTATCGAACTATGGCTACACCTTC.

The CDR3 nucleotides are TGTGCCATCAGCCCGGACATAAATCAGCCCCAGCATTTT. It is translated as CAISPDINQPQHF. The rearrangement uses TRBV10-3 and TRBJ1-5; tentative D call: TRBD1 (5 bases). Trimming took off 6 bases at V and 4 bases at J, with 10 bases between the two ends. Germline values: CDR1 ENHRY, CDR2 SYGVKD. The CDR3 is 13 amino acids.

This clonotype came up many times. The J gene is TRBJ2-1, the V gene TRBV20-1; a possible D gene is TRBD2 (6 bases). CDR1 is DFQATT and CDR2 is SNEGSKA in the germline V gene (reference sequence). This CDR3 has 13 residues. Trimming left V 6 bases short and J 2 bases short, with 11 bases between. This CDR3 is CSASAGPYNEQFF. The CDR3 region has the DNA TGCAGTGCATCGGCGGGGCCCTACAATGAGCAGTTCTTC.

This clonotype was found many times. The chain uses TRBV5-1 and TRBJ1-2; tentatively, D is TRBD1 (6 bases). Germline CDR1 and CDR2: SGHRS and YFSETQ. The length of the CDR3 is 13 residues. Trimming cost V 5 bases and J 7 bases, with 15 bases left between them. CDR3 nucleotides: TGCGCCAGCAGTGCGGGGGCGACCTTTGGCTACACCTTC. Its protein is CASSAGATFGYTF. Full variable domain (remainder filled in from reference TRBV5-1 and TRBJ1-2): KAGVTQTPRYLIKTRGQQVTLSCSPISGHRSVSWYQQTPGQGLQFLFEYFSETQRNKGNFPGRFSGRQFSNSRSEMNVSTLELGDSALYLCASSAGATFGYTFGSGTRLTVV.

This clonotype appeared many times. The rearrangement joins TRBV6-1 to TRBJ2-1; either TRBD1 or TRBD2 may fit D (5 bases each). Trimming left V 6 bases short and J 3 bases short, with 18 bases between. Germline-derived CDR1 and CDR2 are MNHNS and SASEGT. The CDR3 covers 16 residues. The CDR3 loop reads CASSRGRGSGYNEQFF. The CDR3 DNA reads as TGTGCCAGCAGCCGGGGACGGGGTAGTGGCTACAATGAGCAGTTCTTC.

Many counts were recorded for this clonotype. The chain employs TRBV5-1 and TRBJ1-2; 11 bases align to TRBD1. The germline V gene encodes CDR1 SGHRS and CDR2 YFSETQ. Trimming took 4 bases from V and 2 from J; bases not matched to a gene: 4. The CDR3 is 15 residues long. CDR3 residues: CASSGGQGANYGYTF. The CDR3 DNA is TGCGCCAGCAGCGGAGGACAGGGGGCCAACTATGGCTACACCTTC. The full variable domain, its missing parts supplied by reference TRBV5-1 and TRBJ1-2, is KAGVTQTPRYLIKTRGQQVTLSCSPISGHRSVSWYQQTPGQGLQFLFEYFSETQRNKGNFPGRFSGRQFSNSRSEMNVSTLELGDSALYLCASSGGQGANYGYTFGSGTRLTVV.

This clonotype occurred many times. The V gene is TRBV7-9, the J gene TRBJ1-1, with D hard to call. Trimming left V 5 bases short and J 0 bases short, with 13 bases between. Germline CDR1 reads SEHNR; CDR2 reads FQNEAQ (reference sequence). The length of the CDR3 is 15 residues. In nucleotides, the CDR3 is TGTGCCAGCAGCCCATTCCTGCACATGAACACTGAAGCTTTCTTT. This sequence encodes CASSPFLHMNTEAFF. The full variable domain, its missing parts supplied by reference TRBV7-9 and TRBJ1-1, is DTGVSQNPRHKITKRGQNVTFRCDPISEHNRLYWYRQTLGQGPEFLTYFQNEAQLEKSRLLSDRFSAERPKGSFSTLEIQRTEQGDSAMYLCASSPFLHMNTEAFFGQGTRLTVV.

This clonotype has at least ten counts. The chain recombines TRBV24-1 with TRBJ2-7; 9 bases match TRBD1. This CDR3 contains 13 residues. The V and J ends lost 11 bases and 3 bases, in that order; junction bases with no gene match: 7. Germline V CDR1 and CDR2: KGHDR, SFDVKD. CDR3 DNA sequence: TGTGCCATCGGGACAGGGAGTTACTACGAGCAGTACTTC. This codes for CAIGTGSYYEQYF.

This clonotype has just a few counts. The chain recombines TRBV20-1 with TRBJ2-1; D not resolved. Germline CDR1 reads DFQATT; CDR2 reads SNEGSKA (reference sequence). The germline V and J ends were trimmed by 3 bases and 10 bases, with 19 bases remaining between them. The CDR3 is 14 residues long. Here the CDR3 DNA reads TGCAGTGCTAGGCGGCGGTCGCTTAAGTTAGAGCAGTTCTTC. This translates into CSARRRSLKLEQFF.

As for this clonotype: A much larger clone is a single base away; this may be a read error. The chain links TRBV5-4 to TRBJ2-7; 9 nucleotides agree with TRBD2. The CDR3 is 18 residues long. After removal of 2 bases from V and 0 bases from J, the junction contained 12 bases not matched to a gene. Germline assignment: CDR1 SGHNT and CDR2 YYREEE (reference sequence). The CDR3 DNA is TGTGCCAGCAGCTTTGGGCCCTTGACTAGCGGAAGCTCCTACGAGCAGTACTTC. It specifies CASSFGPLTSGSSYEQYF.

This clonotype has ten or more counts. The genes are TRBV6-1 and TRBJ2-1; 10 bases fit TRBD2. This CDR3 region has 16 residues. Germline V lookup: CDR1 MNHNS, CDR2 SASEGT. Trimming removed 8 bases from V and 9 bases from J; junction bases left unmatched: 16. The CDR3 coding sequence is TGTGCCAGCCAAAAGAAGAGATCGGGACTAGCGTTTGAGCAGTTCTTC. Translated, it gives CASQKKRSGLAFEQFF.

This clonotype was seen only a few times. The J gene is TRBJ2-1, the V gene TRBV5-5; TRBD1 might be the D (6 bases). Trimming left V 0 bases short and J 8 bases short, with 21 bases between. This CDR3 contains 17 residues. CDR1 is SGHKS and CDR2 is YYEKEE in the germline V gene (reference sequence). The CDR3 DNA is TGTGCCAGCAGCTTGGGGGTATTGGACAGAGGCGGGCATGAGCAGTTCTTC. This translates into CASSLGVLDRGGHEQFF.